Listed below are T cell receptor beta chains from one sample, sequenced in a study of T cell responses to AZD1222 COVID-19 vaccine. Method: immunoSEQ multiplex PCR; TCRdb's copy keeps in-frame clones and lacks some. The sample records just under 85,000 clones, 86% being singletons. Specimen: peripheral blood, collected on day 0 of AZD1222 vaccination. The source of these receptors is an adult in good health. The conserved cysteine and the conserved F or W are not part of the CDR3 here.

>TRBV29-1
SVSLGGMDTQY
>TRBV5-4
ASSLDRPYGYT
>TRBV6-5
ASRWNRGMTDTQY
>TRBV5-4
ASSLQVYNEQF
>TRBV7-3
ASSLLGGDNSPLH
>TRBV10-3
AISGGRDGNNEQF
>TRBV6-2/TRBV6-3
ASSRAASSYNEQF
>TRBV2
ASSPLQREKETQY
>TRBV19
ASSLSRGQPQH
>TRBV29-1
SVSTVYEQY
>TRBV4-1
ASSQPTDRGLGYT
>TRBV27
ASSLSTSGYNEQF
>TRBV14
ASSYQGNYGYT
>TRBV4-3
ASSQDPGGAEVNYGYT
>TRBV10-2
ASGAAGDGNEQY
>TRBV18
ASSPGQGESYEQY
>TRBV18
ASSPGVRNSGNTIY
>TRBV9
ASRPSGGLAGVNEQF
>TRBV27
ASSLGRRESPLH
>TRBV27
ASSFSSGYEQY
>TRBV18
ASSNRGQGAF
>TRBV9
ASSVRTGYTDTIY